These 8 T cell receptor beta chains were sequenced from one sample in a study of post-analysis software for immune sequencing data. Findings and limits, study-wide: Four or five TRBV segments were more frequent in patients than controls; TRBV5-6, TRBV5-1 and TRBV20-1 belonged to this group.

Their target antigens are unknown. Unique molecular identifiers tagged the TCR beta cDNA libraries. TCRdb independently ran MiXCR on the PCR reads; one entry per CDR3 protein. The sample records about 800,000 distinct CDR3 sequences, 25% to 30% being singletons. Input material: blood. These TCRs come from a girl aged 10 to 17 with multiple sclerosis.

The V call is TRBV12-3 or TRBV12-4, the J call TRBJ2-1; D gene uncertain. There are 14 residues in the CDR3. Trimming removed 8 bases from V and 0 bases from J, with 11 bases in between. The CDR3 sequence: CASLLGFSYNEQFF. The CDR3 coding sequence is TGTGCCAGCTTATTGGGTTTCTCCTACAATGAGCAGTTCTTC.

This clonotype has more than one count but fewer than ten. The CDR3 loop is CASSVIMNTEAFF. DNA for the CDR3: TGTGCCAGCAGCGTGATCATGAACACTGAAGCTTTCTTT. The genes are TRBV9 and TRBJ1-1, with D unresolved. This CDR3 spans 13 amino acids. Trimming left V 2 bases short and J 0 bases short, with 5 bases between. Germline V lookup: CDR1 SGDLS, CDR2 YYNGEE.

The chain has TRBV7-2 and TRBJ1-6; the D gene is possibly TRBD1 (6 bases). There are 17 residues in the CDR3. Germline CDR1 and CDR2: SGHTA and FQGNSA. V was pared by 8 bases and J by 0 bases, with 17 bases between. CDR3 nucleotide sequence: TGTGCCAGCGGGCTGAAGGGGGGAGTCTCCTATAATTCACCCCTCCACTTT. Translated: CASGLKGGVSYNSPLHF. The complete variable domain, with remaining parts taken from reference TRBV7-2 and TRBJ1-6, reads GAGVSQSPSNKVTEKGKDVELRCDPISGHTALYWYRQSLGQGLEFLIYFQGNSAPDKSGLPSDRFSAERTGGSVSTLTIQRTQQEDSAVYLCASGLKGGVSYNSPLHFGNGTRLTVT.

This rearrangement joins TRBV27 to TRBJ2-1, with TRBD2 matching 10 bases. V shed 5 bases and J 9 bases; nucleotides not matched to a gene: 10. This CDR3 spans 15 amino acids. Germline CDR1 MNHEY, CDR2 SMNVEV (reference sequence). DNA for the CDR3: TGTGCCAGCAGTCCCAGGGCTAGCGGGAGTGGTGAGCAGTTCTTC. Amino acid sequence: CASSPRASGSGEQFF.

The chain couples TRBV29-1 to TRBJ2-7; D might be TRBD1 (5 bases). Looked up from germline, CDR1 is SQVTM and CDR2 is ANQGSEA. The CDR3 covers 16 residues. The V gene lost 0 bases and the J gene lost 2 bases, with 17 bases spanning the gap. CDR3 protein: CSVEEGRPAGTYEQYF. The CDR3 DNA reads TGCAGCGTTGAAGAAGGAAGACCTGCAGGGACCTACGAGCAGTACTTC.

This clonotype was seen only once. The chain is built from TRBV20-1 and TRBJ1-5, with 8 nucleotides matching TRBD1. The V gene end was trimmed by 3 bases and the J gene end by 5 bases; junction bases not matched to a gene: 6. Germline CDR1 is DFQATT and CDR2 is SNEGSKA (reference sequence). The CDR3 runs to 14 residues. The CDR3 loop is CSARRGQGYQPQHF. The CDR3 DNA follows: TGCAGTGCTAGGAGAGGACAGGGCTATCAGCCCCAGCATTTT.

The table lists this clonotype with a few counts. CDR3 loop: CASIKLAGDNEQFF. In DNA form, the CDR3 reads TGTGCCAGCATCAAGCTAGCGGGGGACAATGAGCAGTTCTTC. The chain recombines TRBV6-5 with TRBJ2-1; 10 bases agree with TRBD2. Germline CDR1 and CDR2: MNHEY and SVGAGI. CDR3 size: 14 residues. J was trimmed by 5 bases and V by 7 bases; bases with no gene match: 5.

This clonotype was counted only a few times. This chain links TRBV11-3 with TRBJ2-1; D is perhaps TRBD2 (5 bases). The germline V and J ends were trimmed by 5 bases and 15 bases, with 20 bases remaining between them. CDR3 length: 13 residues. Per the germline V gene, CDR1 is SGHNT and CDR2 is YENEEA. CDR3 DNA: TGTGCCAGCAGCCCCGGGAACATCGAGGATCTGTTCTTC. It encodes CASSPGNIEDLFF.